Described below is a single TCR beta chain sequence and its context. The antigen is unknown. This sample is drawn from a study of cytomegalovirus exposure and HLA in healthy donors. Whole-study findings and limits: The CMV antigen specificity of a few CMV-associated chains was confirmed through in vitro analysis.

CDR1 and CDR2 (germline): SGDLS, YYNGEE. J gave up 2 bases and V 4 bases, and 11 bases lay outside the gene matches. The CDR3 is 17 residues long. Primers: 60 Vbeta forward and 13 Jbeta reverse. The method was immunoSEQ multiplex PCR; TCRdb's version includes in-frame clones alone and lacks a portion of them. The sample lists approximately 150,000 clones; under 85% were seen once. The genes are TRBV9 and TRBJ2-3; 9 bases map to TRBD2. The receptor was isolated from a woman under 30 in good health and CMV-seropositive. The sample comprised PBMCs. DNA for the CDR3: TGTGCCAGCAGCCCCATGGGCAGCGGGGGGCCCACAGATACGCAGTATTTT. Its translation is CASSPMGSGGPTDTQYF.